The 18 T cell receptor beta chains listed next were all sequenced from one sample in a study of blood T cells in healthy people across ages. Sample-barcoded 5' priming and a J-beta primer mix drove a second PCR of 7 to 11 cycles. TCRdb ran MiXCR on the 5' RACE reads and lists one entry per CDR3 protein. The sample has over 500,000 distinct CDR3 sequences; 45% to 60% are singletons. The source material was blood. These receptors originate from a woman older than 75 in good health.

This sequence joins TRBV20-1 and TRBJ2-3; 15 bases line up with TRBD2. Germline V CDR1 and CDR2: DFQATT, SNEGSKA (reference sequence). Trimming took 2 bases from V and 2 from J; bases not matched to a gene: 5. The CDR3 runs 17 residues. The CDR3 nucleotides read TGCAGTGCTAGAAGTGGGACTAGCGGGGGGCCCACAGATACGCAGTATTTT. Its protein product is CSARSGTSGGPTDTQYF.

V gene TRBV6-1 combines with J gene TRBJ2-5; D gene unclear. The CDR3 sequence is 14 residues long. The V end lost 3 bases, the J end lost 10 bases, and 18 bases lay between the germline ends. Looked up from germline, CDR1 is MNHNS and CDR2 is SASEGT. The CDR3 loop reads CASSDSRYDGIQYF. Written as DNA, the CDR3 is TGTGCCAGCAGTGACAGCCGCTATGATGGTATCCAGTACTTC.

The V call is TRBV20-1, the J call TRBJ2-1, with TRBD2 identical over 9 bases. Germline CDR1 DFQATT, CDR2 SNEGSKA (reference sequence). The CDR3 covers 18 residues. Germline trimming cut 4 bases from V and 0 bases from J; bases unmatched to any gene: 13. CDR3 nucleotide sequence: TGCAGTGCTAACACCGAAATTCTAGCGGGGTCCTCCTACAATGAGCAGTTCTTC. This encodes CSANTEILAGSSYNEQFF.

CDR3 sequence reads: CSARRLLNSYEQYF. The CDR3 DNA is TGCAGTGCTAGAAGGCTACTGAACTCCTACGAGCAGTACTTC. The rearrangement links TRBV20-1 to TRBJ2-7; unclear D gene. Deletions cut 2 bases from V and 0 bases from J, with 11 bases between. The CDR3 is 14 amino acids. CDR1 is DFQATT, CDR2 SNEGSKA, per germline (reference sequence).

J is TRBJ2-7 and V is TRBV7-9; D is unclear. Trimming removed 3 bases from V and 2 bases from J, with 17 bases in between. Germline lookup yields CDR1 SEHNR and CDR2 FQNEAQ (reference sequence). This CDR3 has 16 amino acids. CDR3 amino acids: CASSFLDRLATYEQYF. As DNA, the CDR3 is TGTGCCAGCAGCTTCCTCGACCGTCTGGCCACCTACGAGCAGTACTTC.

This clonotype came up many times. The rearrangement uses TRBV5-1 and TRBJ2-3, with D maybe TRBD2 (6 bases). Between the trimmed V and J ends, which lost 5 bases and 4 bases, there was a span of 17 bases. The CDR3 consists of 15 residues. Germline CDR1 and CDR2: SGHRS and YFSETQ. The CDR3 is CASRTSSTWPDTQYF. The CDR3, as DNA: TGCGCCAGCAGAACTAGCTCAACTTGGCCAGATACGCAGTATTTT. The whole variable domain, filled in from reference TRBV5-1 and TRBJ2-3, reads KAGVTQTPRYLIKTRGQQVTLSCSPISGHRSVSWYQQTPGQGLQFLFEYFSETQRNKGNFPGRFSGRQFSNSRSEMNVSTLELGDSALYLCASRTSSTWPDTQYFGPGTRLTVL.

The chain couples TRBV9 to TRBJ2-7, with D possibly being TRBD2 (6 bases). From germline, CDR1 is SGDLS and CDR2 YYNGEE. V was pared by 4 bases and J by 3 bases, with 17 bases between. The CDR3 is 15 amino acids. The CDR3 bases are TGTGCCAGCAGCCCTTCCTTATCTAGCGTCTACGAGCAGTACTTC. Amino acid sequence: CASSPSLSSVYEQYF. The full variable domain, rest sourced from reference TRBV9 and TRBJ2-7, is DSGVTQTPKHLITATGQRVTLRCSPRSGDLSVYWYQQSLDQGLQFLIQYYNGEERAKGNILERFSAQQFPDLHSELNLSSLELGDSALYFCASSPSLSSVYEQYFGPGTRLTVT.

The sample holds many counts of this clonotype. The V call is TRBV7-9, the J call TRBJ2-1; TRBD2 might be the D (6 bases). Germline V gene lookup returns CDR1 SEHNR and CDR2 FQNEAQ (reference sequence). The CDR3 consists of 15 residues. V lost 2 bases to trimming and J lost 4 bases, with 12 bases between them. CDR3 region: CASSLWPGRYNEQFF. The CDR3 coding sequence is TGTGCCAGCAGCTTATGGCCGGGGAGGTACAATGAGCAGTTCTTC.

The chain joins TRBV2 to TRBJ2-5, with TRBD1 matching 8 bases. In germline, CDR1 is SNHLY, CDR2 FYNNEI. The CDR3 contains 16 residues. The junction had 8 bases not matched to a gene; V was cut back by 4 bases and J by 1 base. The CDR3: CASSARTGTFQETQYF. Written as DNA, the CDR3 is TGTGCCAGCAGTGCTAGGACAGGGACATTCCAAGAGACCCAGTACTTC.

This clonotype was seen at least ten times. The chain uses TRBV28 and TRBJ1-2; 7 nucleotides match TRBD1. The CDR3 extends over 15 amino acids. V lost 5 bases to trimming and J lost 4 bases; unmatched junction nucleotides: 10. The germline V gene has CDR1 MDHEN and CDR2 SYDVKM. Written as DNA, the CDR3 is TGTGCCAGCAGTGATCCGGGACAGTTCGGCTATGGCTACACCTTC. Amino acid sequence: CASSDPGQFGYGYTF.

On this clonotype itself: Given a much more abundant clone one base away, this may be a read error. V and J are TRBV20-1 and TRBJ1-2, with D maybe TRBD1 (5 bases). This CDR3 is built from 12 residues. V shed 4 bases and J shed 12 bases, with 18 bases lying between them. The germline gives CDR1 DFQATT, CDR2 SNEGSKA (reference sequence). CDR3 region: CSAIPRGWGHTF. In nucleotides, the CDR3 is TGCAGTGCTATTCCAAGGGGCTGGGGCCACACCTTC.

Concerning this clonotype itself: A much larger clone differs by one base, so this may be a read error. The chain links TRBV18 to TRBJ1-2; unclear D gene. The V and J ends lost 0 bases and 4 bases respectively, with 12 bases between them. Germline values: CDR1 KGHSH, CDR2 LQKENI. This CDR3 comprises 15 residues. CDR3 nucleotide sequence: TGTGCCAGCTCACCACCGTGTGCGCCGGGCTATGGCTACACCTTC. Translating it yields CASSPPCAPGYGYTF.

Concerning this clonotype: Since a much larger clone is just one base distant, this may be a read error. V and J are TRBV20-1 and TRBJ2-1; the match to TRBD2 covers 14 bases. CDR3 length: 15 amino acids. Germline values: CDR1 DFQATT, CDR2 SNEGSKA (reference sequence). CDR3: CSADTGTSGRNGQFF. The CDR3 nucleotides are TGCAGTGCAGATACCGGGACTAGCGGGAGAAATGGGCAGTTCTTC.

V is TRBV28 and J is TRBJ2-5; D remains ambiguous. CDR1 is MDHEN and CDR2 is SYDVKM in the germline V gene. The CDR3 has 14 amino acids. Trimming shortened V by 5 bases and J by 4 bases, and 14 bases separated the two germline ends. CDR3 bases: TGTGCCAGCAGTCCCACCCGGTGGGGAGAGACCCAGTACTTC. This codes for CASSPTRWGETQYF.

This chain joins TRBV20-1 and TRBJ2-7; a weak D match, TRBD1 (6 bases). The V end lost 6 bases, the J end lost 0 bases, and 12 bases lay between the germline ends. The CDR3 contains 13 residues. Germline V gives CDR1 DFQATT, CDR2 SNEGSKA (reference sequence). In nucleotides, the CDR3 is TGCAGTGCCAGTGACAGGAGCTCCTACGAGCAGTACTTC. This gives the protein CSASDRSSYEQYF.

This chain joins TRBV20-1 and TRBJ2-1; D is perhaps TRBD1 or TRBD2 (5 bases each). The germline V gene encodes CDR1 DFQATT and CDR2 SNEGSKA (reference sequence). The V gene lost 6 bases and the J gene lost 4 bases, with 16 bases spanning the gap. There are 14 residues in the CDR3. The chain's CDR3 is CSAASGSGYNEQFF. The CDR3 DNA reads as TGCAGTGCGGCTTCAGGGTCGGGGTACAATGAGCAGTTCTTC.

This clonotype was found many times. The chain joins TRBV29-1 to TRBJ1-1; no reliable D call. CDR1 and CDR2 (germline): SQVTM, ANQGSEA. The CDR3 has 14 residues. The germline V and J ends were trimmed by 7 bases and 3 bases, with 18 bases remaining between them. The CDR3 here is CSGSGEVVDTEAFF. The CDR3 bases are TGCAGCGGATCCGGGGAGGTTGTGGACACTGAAGCTTTCTTT.

The chain uses TRBV5-1 and TRBJ1-1, with no clear D. Germline CDR1 is SGHRS and CDR2 is YFSETQ. There are 15 residues in the CDR3. Between the trimmed V and J ends, which lost 6 bases and 1 base, there was a span of 16 bases. The CDR3 is CASKQWNSANTEAFF. The CDR3 nucleotides read TGCGCCAGCAAGCAGTGGAACAGTGCGAACACTGAAGCTTTCTTT.